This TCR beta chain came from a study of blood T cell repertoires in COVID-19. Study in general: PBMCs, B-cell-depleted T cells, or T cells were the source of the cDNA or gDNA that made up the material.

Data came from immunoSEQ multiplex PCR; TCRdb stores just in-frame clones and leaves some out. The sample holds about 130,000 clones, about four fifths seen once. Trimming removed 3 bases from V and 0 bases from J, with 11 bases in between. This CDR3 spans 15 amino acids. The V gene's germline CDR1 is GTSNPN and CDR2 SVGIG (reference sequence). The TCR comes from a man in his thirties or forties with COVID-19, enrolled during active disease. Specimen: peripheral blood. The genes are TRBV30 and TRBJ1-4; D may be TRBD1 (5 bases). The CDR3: CAWSPRAATNEKLFF. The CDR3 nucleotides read TGTGCCTGGAGCCCCAGGGCAGCAACTAATGAAAAACTGTTTTTT.